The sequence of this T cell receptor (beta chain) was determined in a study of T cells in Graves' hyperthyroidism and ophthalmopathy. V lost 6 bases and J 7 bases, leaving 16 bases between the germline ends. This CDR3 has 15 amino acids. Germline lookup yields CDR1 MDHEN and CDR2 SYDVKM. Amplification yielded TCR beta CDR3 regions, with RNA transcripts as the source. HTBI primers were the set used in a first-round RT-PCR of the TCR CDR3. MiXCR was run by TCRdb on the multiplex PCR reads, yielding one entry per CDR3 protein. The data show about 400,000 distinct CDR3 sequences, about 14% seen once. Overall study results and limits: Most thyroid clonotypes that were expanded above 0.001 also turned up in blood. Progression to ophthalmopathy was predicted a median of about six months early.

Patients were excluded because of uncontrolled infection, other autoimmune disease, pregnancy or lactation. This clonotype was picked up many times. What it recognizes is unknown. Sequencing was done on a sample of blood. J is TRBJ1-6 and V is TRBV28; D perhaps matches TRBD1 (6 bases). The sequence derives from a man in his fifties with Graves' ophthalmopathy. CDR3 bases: TGTGCCAGCAGCACAAGACAGGTCCGAAATTCACCCCTCCACTTT. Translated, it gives CASSTRQVRNSPLHF.